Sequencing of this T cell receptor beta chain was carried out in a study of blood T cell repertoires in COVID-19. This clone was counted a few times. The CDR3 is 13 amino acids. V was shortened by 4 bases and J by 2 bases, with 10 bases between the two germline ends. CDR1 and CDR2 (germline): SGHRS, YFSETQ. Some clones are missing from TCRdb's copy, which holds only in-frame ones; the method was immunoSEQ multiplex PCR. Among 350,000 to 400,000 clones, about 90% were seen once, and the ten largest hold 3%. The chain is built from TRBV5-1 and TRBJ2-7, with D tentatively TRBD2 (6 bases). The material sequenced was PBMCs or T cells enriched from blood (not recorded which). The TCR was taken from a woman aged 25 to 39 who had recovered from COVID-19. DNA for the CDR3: TGCGCCAGCAGCGGCAGGGAGGCCTACGAGCAGTACTTC. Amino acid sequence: CASSGREAYEQYF.